This T cell receptor (beta chain) was recovered during a study of blood T cell repertoires in COVID-19. Background on the study: Specimens from acute and convalescent COVID-19 originated in the United States, Italy and Spain.

Germline-derived CDR1 and CDR2 are MNHNY and SVGAGI (reference sequence). The V gene lost 9 bases and the J gene lost 10 bases, with 18 bases spanning the gap. The CDR3 totals 12 residues. As processed by the authors: The assay estimated nucleated cells by amplifying reference gene primers. Method: immunoSEQ multiplex PCR; TCRdb's copy keeps in-frame clones and lacks some. The D gene and trimming were derived from the DNA, and the V and J assignments and clone size from that table. The table shows 300,000 to 350,000 clones, with around nine tenths occurring only once. This TCR came from a woman aged 25 to 45 with COVID-19, enrolled during active disease. Sequenced sample: peripheral blood. The chain carries TRBV6-6 and TRBJ1-1; a possible D gene is TRBD1 (6 bases). The CDR3 spells CASLTKGDRAFF. The CDR3 nucleotides are TGTGCCAGTCTCACAAAGGGGGATCGAGCTTTCTTT.